This T cell receptor beta chain derives from a study of T cell responses to AZD1222 COVID-19 vaccine. Libraries were prepared by immunoSEQ multiplex PCR; TCRdb keeps only in-frame clonotypes and omits some of them. This sample has some 120,000 clones, with almost 95% found just once. Findings and caveats of the study: Spike as a whole was targeted by vaccine-associated CD4 TCRs, dominant at 160-218 and 743-854.

To note about this clone: The antigen is not known.

CDR3 length equals 18 residues. V lost 6 bases and J lost 0; bases outside the gene matches: 15. Germline V lookup: CDR1 SGHNT, CDR2 YYREEE (reference sequence). This receptor was identified in an adult who received the AZD1222 COVID-19 vaccine. The chain employs TRBV5-4 and TRBJ2-1, with 7 bases that match TRBD2. The specimen comprised peripheral blood, sampled 28 days after the second AZD1222 dose. The CDR3 sequence is CASISSGKQVSSYNEQFF. The CDR3 region has the DNA TGTGCCAGCATCTCTAGCGGTAAGCAAGTAAGCTCCTACAATGAGCAGTTCTTC.